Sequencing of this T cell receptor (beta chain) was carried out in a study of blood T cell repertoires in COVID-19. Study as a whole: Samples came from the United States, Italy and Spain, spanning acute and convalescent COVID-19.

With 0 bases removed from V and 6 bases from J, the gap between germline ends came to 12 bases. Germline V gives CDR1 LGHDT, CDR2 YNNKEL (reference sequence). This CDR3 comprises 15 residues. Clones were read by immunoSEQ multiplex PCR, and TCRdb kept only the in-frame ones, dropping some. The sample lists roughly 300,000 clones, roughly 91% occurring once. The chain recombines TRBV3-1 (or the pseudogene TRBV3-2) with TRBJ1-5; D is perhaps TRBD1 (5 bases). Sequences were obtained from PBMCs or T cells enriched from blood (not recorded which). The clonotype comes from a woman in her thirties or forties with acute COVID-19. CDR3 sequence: CASSQEFGGTQPQHF. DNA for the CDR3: TGTGCCAGCAGCCAAGAGTTTGGGGGGACTCAGCCCCAGCATTTT.